This T cell receptor (beta chain) was sequenced in a study of T cell repertoires in aging, cancer and after chemotherapy. In regard to this clonotype: Antigen: not known.

TCR beta rearrangements were amplified from peripheral blood genomic DNA. V lost 5 bases and J lost 6, with 7 bases in between. Germline CDR1 reads MGHDK; CDR2 reads SYGVNS. The CDR3 length is 11 residues. Rearranged V-D-J TRB sequences were amplified with a mixed TRB-A/B primer pool. TCRdb re-called the multiplex PCR reads through MiXCR, storing one row per CDR3 protein. In the table there are about 2,600 distinct CDR3 sequences, 20% to 30% of which are singletons. Study-wide findings and caveats: Across the chemotherapy interval, each cancer cohort showed higher median generation probability, suggesting thymic rebound.

V and J are TRBV25-1 and TRBJ1-1; D not certain. The sequenced sample was blood. This receptor was taken from a human donor with a solid tumor. CDR3: CASSLIAEAFF. The CDR3, as DNA: TGTGCCAGCAGTTTAATCGCTGAAGCTTTCTTT.